A single sample is the source of the 32 T cell receptor beta chains below, sequenced in a study of human T cells and chemical hapten exposure. The time point was: patch test 1, 2 weeks after DPC sensitization. Treatment reported: therapeutic diphenylcyclopropenone sensitization with weekly scalp DPC. TCRdb re-derived calls from the RACE reads in MiXCR, one entry per CDR3 protein. The table records some 81,000 distinct CDR3 sequences, 7.5% to 9% of them present only once. Material: whole blood, obtained in connection with sensitization to the hapten diphenylcyclopropenone (DPC). All receptors come from a woman aged 25 to 39 with alopecia areata. Some clones in this sample may be carry-over from other donors' samples.

This clonotype was counted at least ten times. The chain has TRBV12-3 or TRBV12-4 and TRBJ2-7, with D uncertain. V was cut by 5 bases and J by 6 bases, with 14 bases left in between. CDR3 length: 13 amino acids. The CDR3 DNA sequence: TGTGCCAGCAGTCCCCCTTTGGGCTCCGAGCAGTACTTC. Amino acid sequence: CASSPPLGSEQYF.

This clonotype was seen repeatedly, ten times or more. V gene TRBV20-1 combines with J gene TRBJ2-3; 11 positions agree with TRBD2. V lost 4 bases and J lost 6; bases outside the gene matches: 9. Germline assignment: CDR1 DFQATT and CDR2 SNEGSKA (reference sequence). The CDR3 totals 15 residues. The CDR3 sequence: CSAIVSGGAGDTQYF. The CDR3 region has the DNA TGCAGTGCTATAGTTAGCGGGGGGGCCGGGGATACGCAGTATTTT.

This clonotype turned up a few times. This rearrangement joins TRBV7-9 to TRBJ2-7; 10 nucleotides agree with TRBD1. CDR1 and CDR2 (germline): SEHNR, FQNEAQ (reference sequence). The CDR3 sequence is 17 residues long. V was pared by 4 bases and J by 4 bases, with 13 bases of the junction left unmatched. The CDR3 reads CASSYSPRDRGRYEQYF. CDR3 nucleotide sequence: TGTGCCAGCAGCTATAGCCCCAGGGACAGGGGCAGGTACGAGCAGTACTTC.

This clonotype occurred many times. The chain combines TRBV6-6 with TRBJ2-7; D call uncertain. V lost 2 bases and J lost 1, with 15 bases in between. The CDR3 runs to 16 residues. In germline, CDR1 is MNHNY, CDR2 SVGAGI (reference sequence). The CDR3 protein is CASSYPQAPRSYEQYF. The DNA of the CDR3 is TGTGCCAGCAGTTACCCACAAGCCCCCCGGTCCTACGAGCAGTACTTC.

This clonotype occurred many times. The genes are TRBV29-1 and TRBJ1-1; D gene uncertain. The CDR3 contains 12 residues. The germline gives CDR1 SQVTM, CDR2 ANQGSEA. V was trimmed by 3 bases and J by 4 bases, leaving 9 bases between them. The CDR3 nucleotides read TGCAGCGTTGATCGGGGATCCACTGAAGCTTTCTTT. Translation gives CSVDRGSTEAFF.

In this sample, this clonotype turned up a few times. The gene calls are TRBV28 and TRBJ2-1; D perhaps matches TRBD2 (7 bases). Germline V gives CDR1 MDHEN, CDR2 SYDVKM. V lost 3 bases and J lost 8, with 11 bases in between. The CDR3 sequence is 13 residues long. CDR3 bases: TGTGCCAGCAGTTTGGGGGGGCGCGATGAGCAGTTCTTC. Its translation is CASSLGGRDEQFF.

This clonotype was observed at least ten times. The chain carries TRBV3-1 and TRBJ1-2, with D hard to call. The V gene's germline CDR1 is LGHDT and CDR2 YNNKEL (reference sequence). Trimming stripped 3 bases from V and 6 bases from J, with 5 bases between. The CDR3 has 11 amino acids. The CDR3 nucleotides read TGTGCCAGCAGCCAGCTACATGGCTACACCTTC. It is translated as CASSQLHGYTF.

This clonotype was seen at least ten times. The rearrangement uses TRBV10-3 and TRBJ2-7; 10 bases fit TRBD2. CDR3 size: 17 residues. V dropped 0 bases and J dropped 0; count of bases not matched to a gene: 5. Germline-derived CDR1 and CDR2 are ENHRY and SYGVKD. The CDR3 is CAISESGLAGVSYEQYF. The CDR3 DNA reads TGTGCCATCAGTGAGTCAGGGCTAGCGGGGGTCTCCTACGAGCAGTACTTC.

This clonotype came up a few times. J is TRBJ1-1 and V is TRBV6-5, with 12 bases lining up with TRBD1. Germline assignment: CDR1 MNHEY and CDR2 SVGAGI. The CDR3 has 17 amino acids. The V gene end was trimmed by 2 bases and the J gene end by 5 bases; junction bases not matched to a gene: 9. CDR3 protein: CASSYPGTGGAGTEAFF. CDR3 DNA sequence: TGTGCCAGCAGTTACCCCGGGACAGGGGGCGCAGGGACTGAAGCTTTCTTT.

This chain connects TRBV3-1 to TRBJ1-6; D remains ambiguous. There are 16 residues in the CDR3. CDR1 LGHDT and CDR2 YNNKEL come from the germline V gene (reference sequence). Trimming shortened V by 5 bases and J by 4 bases, and 15 bases separated the two germline ends. The DNA for the CDR3 is TGTGCCAGCAGCTCCCGCACTGATAGTTATAATTCACCCCTCCACTTT. It specifies CASSSRTDSYNSPLHF.

Comment on this clonotype: A much larger clone lies a single base off, so this may be a read error. The rearrangement joins TRBV6-6 to TRBJ1-1; D gene ambiguous. The CDR3 has 12 amino acids. The germline CDR1 and CDR2 sequences are MNHNY and SVGAGI (reference sequence). The V end lost 7 bases, the J end lost 1 base, and 7 bases lay between the germline ends. Here the CDR3 DNA reads TGTGCCAGCAAGTACTGGAACACTGAAGCTTTCTTT. As protein: CASKYWNTEAFF.

Many counts were recorded for this clonotype. V gene TRBV2 combines with J gene TRBJ1-5, with TRBD1 as a possible D gene (5 bases). The CDR3 loop spans 14 amino acids. Germline CDR1 SNHLY, CDR2 FYNNEI. With 6 bases removed from V and 2 bases from J, the gap between germline ends came to 11 bases. As DNA, the CDR3 is TGTGCCAGCAGCGTACTACAGGGCAATCAGCCCCAGCATTTT. Its translation: CASSVLQGNQPQHF.

Points on this clonotype: A much bigger clone sits one base away, suggesting this may be a read error. The V and J genes are TRBV11-2 and TRBJ2-1; TRBD1 or TRBD2 may be the D gene (5 bases each). Germline CDR1 is SGHAT and CDR2 is FQNNGV. The CDR3 runs 13 residues. With 7 bases removed from V and 10 bases from J, the gap between germline ends came to 17 bases. CDR3 in DNA: TGTGCCAGCAATTATCTCCGGGGCGGAGAGCAGTTCTTC. Translated, it gives CASNYLRGGEQFF.

Worth noting for this clonotype: A read error may be the cause here, since a much bigger clone is one base away. V usage is TRBV7-9 and J usage is TRBJ2-1; D is unresolved. The V end was cut by 1 base, the J end by 5 bases, with 12 bases between. CDR3 length: 15 residues. Germline assignment: CDR1 SEHNR and CDR2 FQNEAQ (reference sequence). In nucleotides, the CDR3 is TGTGCCAGCAGCTTAGGTCATAATATTCACAATGAGCAGTTCTTC. Amino acid sequence: CASSLGHNIHNEQFF.

The chain employs TRBV11-2 and TRBJ2-2; TRBD2 matches 7 bases. The germline V gene encodes CDR1 SGHAT and CDR2 FQNNGV. V gave up 3 bases and J gave up 4 bases; unmatched junction bases: 8. The CDR3 is 16 amino acids. CDR3 loop: CASSFGSGGITGELFF. In nucleotides, the CDR3 is TGTGCCAGCAGCTTTGGTTCGGGGGGTATCACCGGGGAGCTGTTTTTT.

In its sample, this clonotype was seen many times. The chain carries TRBV20-1 and TRBJ2-3; 8 nucleotides align to TRBD2. The germline V gene has CDR1 DFQATT and CDR2 SNEGSKA (reference sequence). CDR3 length equals 16 residues. V was pared by 2 bases and J by 9 bases, with 16 bases of the junction left unmatched. DNA of the CDR3: TGCAGTGCTAGATCCAGCGGGGGCCCAGGGAGTAGAACGCAGTATTTT. Translation: CSARSSGGPGSRTQYF.

This clonotype was picked up many times. CDR3 bases: TGTGCCAGCAGTGGAGCGAGCGGGGGTAGGGCCAATGAGCAGTTCTTC. Its protein product is CASSGASGGRANEQFF. The genes are TRBV25-1 and TRBJ2-1, with 8 bases aligning to TRBD2. The CDR3 is made up of 16 amino acids. V trimming: 4 bases; J trimming: 6 bases; junction bases outside the gene matches: 11. The germline V gene has CDR1 MGHDK and CDR2 SYGVNS.

This clonotype was picked up many times. V usage is TRBV3-1 and J usage is TRBJ2-2; D is ambiguous. The CDR3 length is 12 residues. The V and J ends lost 4 bases and 4 bases respectively, with 4 bases between them. Germline CDR1 is LGHDT and CDR2 is YNNKEL (reference sequence). In DNA, the CDR3 is TGTGCCAGCAGCCTAACCACCGGGGAGCTGTTTTTT. Residues: CASSLTTGELFF.

This clonotype was counted a few times. The gene calls are TRBV12-3 or TRBV12-4 and TRBJ1-2, with D perhaps matching TRBD1 (6 bases). The CDR3 covers 12 residues. Trimming took off 5 bases at V and 6 bases at J, with 10 bases between the two ends. DNA for the CDR3: TGTGCCAGCAGTCTTTACAGGGATGGCTACACCTTC. Translating it yields CASSLYRDGYTF.

As regards this clonotype: A clone one base away is much larger, so this may be a read error. J is TRBJ1-1 and V is TRBV18; tentatively, D is TRBD1 (5 bases). This CDR3 has 16 amino acids. Germline CDR1 is KGHSH and CDR2 is LQKENI. V dropped 4 bases and J dropped 1 base, with 16 bases sitting between them. CDR3 coding DNA: TGTGCCAGCTCACTGAAGACAGACATCCCGAACACTGAAGCTTTCTTT. Amino acid sequence: CASSLKTDIPNTEAFF.

CDR3: CASSSGTGFYQPQHF. The CDR3 DNA reads as TGTGCCAGCAGTTCCGGGACAGGCTTTTATCAGCCCCAGCATTTT. V gene TRBV12-3 or TRBV12-4 combines with J gene TRBJ1-5; 8 positions match TRBD1. J gave up 5 bases and V 4 bases, and 7 bases lay outside the gene matches. The CDR3 is made up of 15 amino acids.

Ten or more counts support this clonotype. The rearrangement links TRBV20-1 to TRBJ1-1; D may be TRBD1 (6 bases). The V and J ends lost 1 base and 4 bases respectively, with 19 bases between them. This CDR3 has 16 residues. The V gene's germline CDR1 is DFQATT and CDR2 SNEGSKA (reference sequence). In DNA, the CDR3 is TGCAGTGCTAGAGGAGGGGGAACAGGGAGGTCCACTGAAGCTTTCTTT. Encoded protein: CSARGGGTGRSTEAFF.

In this sample, this clonotype turned up a few times. The chain recombines TRBV20-1 with TRBJ1-2, with D possibly TRBD1 on 5 matching bases. V shed 1 base and J shed 4 bases, with 16 bases lying between them. Per germline, CDR1 DFQATT and CDR2 SNEGSKA (reference sequence). CDR3 length: 15 amino acids. CDR3 sequence reads: CSARVPGLTLYGYTF. CDR3 bases: TGCAGTGCTAGAGTGCCGGGGCTTACCCTCTATGGCTACACCTTC.

A few counts support this clonotype. The chain's CDR3 is CASSYRRTGSGNEKLFF. The CDR3 DNA sequence: TGTGCCAGCAGTTACCGAAGGACAGGGTCGGGCAATGAAAAACTGTTTTTT. The gene calls are TRBV6-5 and TRBJ1-4; 8 bases fit TRBD1. CDR3 size: 17 residues. Unmatched junction bases numbered 10, after V lost 2 bases and J lost 5 bases. Per germline, CDR1 MNHEY and CDR2 SVGAGI.

This clonotype has just a few counts. The rearrangement uses TRBV30 and TRBJ1-6; a weak D match, TRBD1 (5 bases). The V gene lost 7 bases and the J gene lost 0 bases, with 13 bases spanning the gap. Germline CDR1 reads GTSNPN; CDR2 reads SVGIG (reference sequence). The CDR3 totals 15 residues. The CDR3 sequence is CALSGKSSYNSPLHF. The CDR3 DNA is TGTGCCTTATCAGGGAAGAGCTCCTATAATTCACCCCTCCACTTT.

This clonotype was seen more than once but under ten times. The chain combines TRBV4-2 with TRBJ1-6, with 7 nucleotides matching TRBD1. Germline V CDR1 and CDR2: LGHNA, YNFKEQ. V shed 6 bases, J shed 6 bases, and the junction held 5 bases outside the gene matches. The CDR3 runs 14 residues. Written as DNA, the CDR3 is TGTGCCAGCAGGGAACAGGGGACTAATTCACCCCTCCACTTT. Translating gives CASREQGTNSPLHF.

V is TRBV7-2 and J is TRBJ1-5, with 8 nucleotides matching TRBD1. Per the germline V gene, CDR1 is SGHTA and CDR2 is FQGNSA. The CDR3 has 16 residues. V gave up 1 base and J gave up 4 bases; unmatched junction bases: 6. The CDR3 protein is CASSLGAGGANQPQHF. CDR3 DNA: TGTGCCAGCAGCTTAGGGGCAGGGGGCGCGAATCAGCCCCAGCATTTT.

This clonotype was seen many times. This chain uses TRBV7-9 with TRBJ2-3; TRBD1 agrees at 9 bases. With 6 bases clipped from V and 6 bases from J, the junction kept 16 bases outside the gene matches. The CDR3 is 17 residues long. The germline V gene has CDR1 SEHNR and CDR2 FQNEAQ (reference sequence). This CDR3 is CASSSTGTGKIRDTQYF. The DNA of the CDR3 is TGTGCCAGCAGTTCTACCGGGACAGGGAAAATCAGGGATACGCAGTATTTT.

This clonotype was seen at least ten times. The rearrangement uses TRBV6-5 and TRBJ1-3; D ambiguous. The CDR3 sequence is 16 residues long. Germline V lookup: CDR1 MNHEY, CDR2 SVGAGI. The V end lost 1 base, the J end lost 2 bases, and 12 bases lay between the germline ends. The CDR3 protein is CASSYWAGSTGNTIYF. CDR3 nucleotides: TGTGCCAGCAGTTACTGGGCGGGATCGACTGGAAACACCATATATTTT.

This clonotype has a handful of counts. This chain joins TRBV7-9 and TRBJ1-1; tentative D call: TRBD1 (6 bases). The CDR3 is 13 residues long. Germline CDR1 reads SEHNR; CDR2 reads FQNEAQ (reference sequence). V dropped 2 bases and J dropped 7 bases, with 11 bases sitting between them. Written as DNA, the CDR3 is TGTGCCAGCAGCTTATTCAAACAGGGTGAAGCTTTCTTT. Its protein is CASSLFKQGEAFF.

This clonotype has ten or more counts. The chain uses TRBV12-3 or TRBV12-4 and TRBJ2-7; TRBD2 aligns across 8 bases. Trimming at V came to 1 base and at J to 2 bases, leaving 10 bases not matched to a gene. The CDR3 runs to 17 residues. The CDR3 here is CASSLVSAGGMTYEQYF. CDR3 coding DNA: TGTGCCAGCAGTTTAGTTTCCGCGGGGGGTATGACCTACGAGCAGTACTTC.

Here the CDR3 reads CAWSRQGLTEAFF. The DNA for the CDR3 is TGTGCCTGGAGTCGGCAGGGTCTGACTGAAGCTTTCTTT. The rearrangement uses TRBV30 and TRBJ1-1, with a weak D call TRBD1 (5 bases). The CDR3 is 13 residues long. CDR1 is GTSNPN, CDR2 SVGIG, per germline (reference sequence). V was pared by 2 bases and J by 5 bases, with 12 bases between. The full variable domain, rest sourced from reference TRBV30 and TRBJ1-1, is SQTIHQWPATLVQPVGSPLSLECTVEGTSNPNLYWYRQAAGRGLQLLFYSVGIGQISSEVPQNLSASRPQDRQFILSSKKLLLSDSGFYLCAWSRQGLTEAFFGQGTRLTVV.